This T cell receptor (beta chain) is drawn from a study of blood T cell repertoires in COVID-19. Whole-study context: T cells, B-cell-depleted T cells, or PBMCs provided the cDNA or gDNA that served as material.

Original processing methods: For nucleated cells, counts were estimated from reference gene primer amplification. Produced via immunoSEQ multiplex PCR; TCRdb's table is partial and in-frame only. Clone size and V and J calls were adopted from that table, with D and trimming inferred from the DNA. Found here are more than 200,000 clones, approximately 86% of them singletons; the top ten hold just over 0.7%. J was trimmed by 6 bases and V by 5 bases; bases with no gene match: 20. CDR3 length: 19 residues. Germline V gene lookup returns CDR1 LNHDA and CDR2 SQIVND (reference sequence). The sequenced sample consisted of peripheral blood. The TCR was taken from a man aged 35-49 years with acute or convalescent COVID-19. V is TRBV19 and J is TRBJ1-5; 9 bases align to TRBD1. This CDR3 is CASSEFVPGQGKFGQPQHF. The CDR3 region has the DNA TGTGCCAGTAGTGAATTTGTGCCGGGACAGGGAAAGTTTGGTCAGCCCCAGCATTTT. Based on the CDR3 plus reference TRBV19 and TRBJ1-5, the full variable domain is DGGITQSPKYLFRKEGQNVTLSCEQNLNHDAMYWYRQDPGQGLRLIYYSQIVNDFQKGDIAEGYSVSREKKESFPLTVTSAQKNPTAFYLCASSEFVPGQGKFGQPQHFGDGTRLSIL.